These 12 T cell receptor beta chains were sequenced from one sample in a study of human T cells and chemical hapten exposure. Time point meaning: patch test 1, 2 weeks after DPC sensitization. The treatment was: therapeutic diphenylcyclopropenone sensitization with weekly scalp DPC. TCRdb reprocessed the RACE reads via MiXCR and lists one record per CDR3 protein. The sample has about 380,000 distinct CDR3 sequences, roughly 5% seen once; the top ten hold about 2.1%. The sequences come from whole blood, collected in connection with sensitization to the hapten diphenylcyclopropenone (DPC). The receptors originated from a woman in her forties or fifties with alopecia areata. Some clones in this sample may be carry-over from other donors' samples.

This chain connects TRBV7-9 to TRBJ2-1; 11 bases are shared with TRBD2. The CDR3 runs to 16 residues. Germline V gene data show CDR1 as SEHNR and CDR2 as FQNEAQ (reference sequence). J lost 8 bases, V lost 5 bases, and 11 bases had no gene match. DNA of the CDR3: TGTGCCAGCAGCATCGGAGCTAGCGGGAGGCCCGATGAGCAGTTCTTC. Amino acids: CASSIGASGRPDEQFF.

This clonotype has ten or more counts. This rearrangement joins TRBV28 to TRBJ2-3; TRBD2 aligns across 12 bases. The CDR3 totals 16 residues. J gave up 4 bases and V 5 bases, and 7 bases lay outside the gene matches. The germline V gene encodes CDR1 MDHEN and CDR2 SYDVKM. Written as DNA, the CDR3 is TGTGCCAGCAGTCCCCAGGGACTAGCGGGTGCAGATACGCAGTATTTT. Encoded protein: CASSPQGLAGADTQYF.

The rearrangement links TRBV5-1 to TRBJ1-1, with D unclear. Germline V gene lookup returns CDR1 SGHRS and CDR2 YFSETQ. Trimming left V 5 bases short and J 1 base short, with 12 bases between. This CDR3 comprises 14 residues. The CDR3 region is CASSPHGSNTEAFF. The CDR3 DNA follows: TGCGCCAGCAGTCCGCACGGGTCGAACACTGAAGCTTTCTTT.

This clonotype was detected only a few times. The V and J genes are TRBV27 and TRBJ2-2; 11 nucleotides agree with TRBD2. This CDR3 comprises 18 residues. V dropped 3 bases and J dropped 0; count of bases not matched to a gene: 6. CDR1 is MNHEY, CDR2 SMNVEV, per germline (reference sequence). CDR3 region: CASSFLAGGPANTGELFF. The CDR3 nucleotides read TGTGCCAGCAGTTTCCTAGCGGGGGGTCCCGCGAACACCGGGGAGCTGTTTTTT.

This clonotype was found many times. The V and J genes are TRBV6-6 and TRBJ2-1, with D perhaps assigned TRBD1 or TRBD2 (6 bases each). Trimming stripped 6 bases from V and 0 bases from J, with 18 bases between. The CDR3 runs to 17 residues. CDR1 and CDR2 (germline): MNHNY, SVGAGI (reference sequence). CDR3 loop: CASSPTGGLSSYNEQFF. CDR3 in DNA: TGTGCCAGCAGCCCCACCGGGGGCCTAAGCTCCTACAATGAGCAGTTCTTC.

This clonotype was detected many times. The chain combines TRBV7-2 with TRBJ2-2, with 7 bases that match TRBD2. V lost 0 bases and J lost 7; bases outside the gene matches: 8. The V gene's germline CDR1 is SGHTA and CDR2 FQGNSA. The CDR3 is 16 residues long. CDR3 protein: CASSLAGGQVGGELFF. The DNA of the CDR3 is TGTGCCAGCAGCTTAGCGGGAGGGCAAGTCGGCGGGGAGCTGTTTTTT.

This clonotype turned up a few times. The rearrangement links TRBV6-2 or TRBV6-3 to TRBJ2-1; 14 bases are a match to TRBD2. The ends lost 5 bases at V and 10 bases at J; junction bases unmatched: 16. This CDR3 comprises 18 residues. The germline V gene has CDR1 MNHEY and CDR2 SVGEGT. This chain's CDR3 is CASSLPSLTSGRGEEQFF. CDR3 coding DNA: TGTGCCAGCAGTCTCCCGTCCCTGACTAGCGGGAGGGGAGAAGAGCAGTTCTTC.

The chain joins TRBV7-2 to TRBJ1-6; D unresolved. This CDR3 spans 14 amino acids. Trimming cost V 1 base and J 9 bases, with 10 bases left between them. Germline CDR1 is SGHTA and CDR2 is FQGNSA. DNA for the CDR3: TGTGCCAGCAGCTTAGGGCCTTCTGGTTCACCCCTCCACTTT. Its translation is CASSLGPSGSPLHF.

The rearrangement links TRBV28 to TRBJ1-1; D not resolved. The CDR3 runs to 14 residues. Germline assignment: CDR1 MDHEN and CDR2 SYDVKM. V was shortened by 3 bases and J by 11 bases, with 19 bases between the two germline ends. CDR3 protein: CASSFGRGRNQAFF. The CDR3 DNA follows: TGTGCCAGCAGTTTTGGTCGTGGGCGGAATCAGGCTTTCTTT.

In its sample, this clonotype was seen many times. This chain uses TRBV7-9 with TRBJ1-1, with D tentatively TRBD1 (5 bases). V lost 8 bases and J 8 bases, leaving 18 bases between the germline ends. Germline-derived CDR1 and CDR2 are SEHNR and FQNEAQ (reference sequence). The CDR3 has 13 residues. The CDR3: CASRGPSGPEAFF. Here the CDR3 DNA reads TGTGCCAGCCGCGGGCCGTCAGGGCCCGAAGCTTTCTTT.

This clonotype was counted at least ten times. V gene TRBV7-2 combines with J gene TRBJ2-3; 12 bases are a match to TRBD2. The germline V gene encodes CDR1 SGHTA and CDR2 FQGNSA. The ends lost 4 bases at V and 1 base at J; junction bases unmatched: 3. This CDR3 is built from 16 residues. CDR3 bases: TGTGCCAGCAGCTGGGGACTAGCGGGTGGCACAGATACGCAGTATTTT. It codes for CASSWGLAGGTDTQYF.

This clonotype occurred many times. The rearrangement joins TRBV7-2 to TRBJ2-4; 11 positions match TRBD2. The CDR3 runs to 19 residues. J gave up 0 bases and V 5 bases, and 12 bases lay outside the gene matches. Germline V gene data show CDR1 as SGHTA and CDR2 as FQGNSA. The CDR3 region is CASSSTSGSDVLAKNIQYF. The DNA of the CDR3 is TGTGCCAGCAGCAGTACTAGCGGGAGCGATGTCCTAGCCAAAAACATTCAGTACTTC.